What follows are 8 T cell receptor beta chains derived from one specimen sequenced in a study of blood T cell repertoires in COVID-19. Using immunoSEQ multiplex PCR, the repertoire was profiled, and TCRdb retains in-frame clones only, with some absent. The repertoire holds about 160,000 clones, roughly 80% seen once, with approximately 5.1% in the top ten. Source material: PBMCs or T cells enriched from blood (not recorded which). All receptors come from a woman in her 40s with acute COVID-19.

Written as DNA, the CDR3 is TGTGCCAGCAGCTTATCTCCTAGCGGGGATACCGGGGAGCTGTTTTTT. It codes for CASSLSPSGDTGELFF. The chain couples TRBV7-9 to TRBJ2-2; 9 bases fit TRBD2. CDR1 is SEHNR and CDR2 is FQNEAQ in the germline V gene (reference sequence). CDR3 size: 16 residues. V lost 2 bases and J lost 5; bases outside the gene matches: 6.

The J gene is TRBJ2-2, the V gene TRBV7-9; 14 nucleotides match TRBD2. From germline, CDR1 is SEHNR and CDR2 FQNEAQ (reference sequence). This CDR3 contains 17 residues. With 4 bases clipped from V and 5 bases from J, the junction kept 6 bases outside the gene matches. The CDR3 region is CASSSPGTSGSTGELFF. CDR3 nucleotide sequence: TGTGCCAGCAGCTCCCCCGGGACTAGCGGGAGTACCGGGGAGCTGTTTTTT.

The chain carries TRBV7-9 and TRBJ2-6; 8 positions match TRBD2. The junction had 5 bases not matched to a gene; V was cut back by 1 base and J by 0 bases. CDR3 length: 18 residues. Looked up from germline, CDR1 is SEHNR and CDR2 is FQNEAQ (reference sequence). The CDR3 DNA reads TGTGCCAGCAGCTTAGAGGTAGCGGGGCTCTCTGGGGCCAACGTCCTGACTTTC. It yields the protein CASSLEVAGLSGANVLTF.

This clone was counted a few times. V and J are TRBV9 and TRBJ2-3, with 7 bases identical to TRBD1. V lost 4 bases, J lost 5 bases, and 10 bases stayed unmatched. The length of the CDR3 is 15 residues. Germline V gene data show CDR1 as SGDLS and CDR2 as YYNGEE. Here the CDR3 DNA reads TGTGCCAGCAGCTTACTAGGGGGCGCAGGAGATACGCAGTATTTT. This codes for CASSLLGGAGDTQYF. The entire variable domain, with the rest obtained from reference TRBV9 and TRBJ2-3, is as follows: DSGVTQTPKHLITATGQRVTLRCSPRSGDLSVYWYQQSLDQGLQFLIQYYNGEERAKGNILERFSAQQFPDLHSELNLSSLELGDSALYFCASSLLGGAGDTQYFGPGTRLTVL.

The rearrangement uses TRBV2 and TRBJ2-1, with 8 bases that match TRBD2. The length of the CDR3 is 16 residues. Germline trimming cut 1 base from V and 6 bases from J; bases unmatched to any gene: 8. Germline CDR1 reads SNHLY; CDR2 reads FYNNEI. CDR3 coding DNA: TGTGCCAGCAGTGAAGGGGAAAATCTAGCGGGCAATGAGCAGTTCTTC. Translation gives CASSEGENLAGNEQFF. The full variable domain, rest sourced from reference TRBV2 and TRBJ2-1, is EPEVTQTPSHQVTQMGQEVILRCVPISNHLYFYWYRQILGQKVEFLVSFYNNEISEKSEIFDDQFSVERPDGSNFTLKIRSTKLEDSAMYFCASSEGENLAGNEQFFGPGTRLTVL.

The V call is TRBV5-5, the J call TRBJ2-1; D uncertain. Trimming cost V 7 bases and J 8 bases, with 16 bases left between them. The CDR3 is 13 amino acids. The V gene's germline CDR1 is SGHKS and CDR2 YYEKEE (reference sequence). In nucleotides, the CDR3 is TGTGCCAGCCACTCTCTAGAGTACGATGAGCAGTTCTTC. This translates into CASHSLEYDEQFF. Combining the CDR3 with reference TRBV5-5 and TRBJ2-1 gives the whole variable domain DAGVTQSPTHLIKTRGQQVTLRCSPISGHKSVSWYQQVLGQGPQFIFQYYEKEERGRGNFPDRFSARQFPNYSSELNVNALLLGDSALYLCASHSLEYDEQFFGPGTRLTVL.

DNA of the CDR3: TGTGCCAGCAGCCAAGTACGGACTAGCGGGAAAGAGACCCAGTACTTC. Residues: CASSQVRTSGKETQYF. The J gene is TRBJ2-5, the V gene TRBV3-1 (or the pseudogene TRBV3-2); 12 nucleotides agree with TRBD2. Germline CDR1 reads LGHDT; CDR2 reads YNNKEL (reference sequence). V shed 1 base, J shed 3 bases, and the junction held 3 bases outside the gene matches. CDR3 length: 16 residues.

V usage is TRBV24-1 and J usage is TRBJ2-7; 8 bases agree with TRBD1. The CDR3 covers 18 residues. V trimming: 4 bases; J trimming: 4 bases; junction bases outside the gene matches: 17. Germline V gene data show CDR1 as KGHDR and CDR2 as SFDVKD. This chain's CDR3 is CATSDYNLWTGKSYEQYF. CDR3 DNA sequence: TGTGCCACCAGTGACTATAATCTCTGGACAGGGAAGTCATACGAGCAGTACTTC.